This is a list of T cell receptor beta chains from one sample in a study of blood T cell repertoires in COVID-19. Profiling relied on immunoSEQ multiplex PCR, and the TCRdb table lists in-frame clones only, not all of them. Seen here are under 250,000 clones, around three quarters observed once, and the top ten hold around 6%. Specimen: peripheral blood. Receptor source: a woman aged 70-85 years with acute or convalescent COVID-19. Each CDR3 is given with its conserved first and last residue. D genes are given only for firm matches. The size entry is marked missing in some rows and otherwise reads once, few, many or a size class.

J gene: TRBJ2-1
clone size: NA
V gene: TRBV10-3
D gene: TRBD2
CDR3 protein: CAIRTSGNLGGNEQFF
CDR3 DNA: TGTGCCATCAGGACTAGCGGGAACCTGGGGGGCAATGAGCAGTTCTTC

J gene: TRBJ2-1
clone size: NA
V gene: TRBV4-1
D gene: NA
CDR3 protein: CASSQKDYYNEQFF
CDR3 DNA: TGCGCCAGCAGCCAAAAGGACTATTACAATGAGCAGTTCTTC

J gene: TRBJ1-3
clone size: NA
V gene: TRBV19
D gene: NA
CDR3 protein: CASSISGVGNTIYF
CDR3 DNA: TGTGCCAGTAGTATTTCAGGGGTTGGAAACACCATATATTTT

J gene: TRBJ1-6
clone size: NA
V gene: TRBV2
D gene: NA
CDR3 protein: CASRERQVVGPLHF
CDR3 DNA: TGTGCCAGCAGGGAACGACAGGTGGTTGGACCCCTCCACTTT

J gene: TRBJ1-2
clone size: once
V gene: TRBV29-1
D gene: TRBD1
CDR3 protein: CSVEGLGQETSNYGYTF
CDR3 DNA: TGCAGCGTTGAGGGCCTGGGACAGGAGACCTCTAACTATGGCTACACCTTC

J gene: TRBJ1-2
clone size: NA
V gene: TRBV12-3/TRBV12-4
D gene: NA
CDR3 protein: CASSSGDSYGYTF
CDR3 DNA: TGTGCCAGCAGTAGCGGGGATTCCTATGGCTACACCTTC

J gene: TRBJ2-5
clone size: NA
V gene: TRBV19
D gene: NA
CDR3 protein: CASKRGLEETQYF
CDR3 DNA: TGTGCCAGTAAACGAGGGTTGGAAGAGACCCAGTACTTC

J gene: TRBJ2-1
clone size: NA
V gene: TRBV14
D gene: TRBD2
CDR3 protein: CASSQGSTSGSSDEQFF
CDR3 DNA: TGTGCCAGCAGCCAAGGATCGACTAGCGGGAGTAGCGATGAGCAGTTCTTC

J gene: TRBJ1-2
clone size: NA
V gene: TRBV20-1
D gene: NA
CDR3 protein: CSASVGVGYGYTF
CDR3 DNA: TGCAGTGCTAGTGTGGGAGTCGGCTATGGCTACACCTTC

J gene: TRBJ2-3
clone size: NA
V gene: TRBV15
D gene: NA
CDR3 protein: CATSLRVPPDTQYF
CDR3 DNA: TGTGCCACCAGCCTTCGGGTCCCCCCAGATACGCAGTATTTT

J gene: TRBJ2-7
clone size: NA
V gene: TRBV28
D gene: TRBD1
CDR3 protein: CASRPKDRGGTYEQYF
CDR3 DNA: TGTGCCAGCAGACCCAAAGACAGGGGCGGTACCTACGAGCAGTACTTC

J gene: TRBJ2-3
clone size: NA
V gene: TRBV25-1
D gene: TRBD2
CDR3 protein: CASSVSGSVDTQYF
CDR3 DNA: TGTGCCAGCAGTGTAAGCGGGAGTGTAGATACGCAGTATTTT

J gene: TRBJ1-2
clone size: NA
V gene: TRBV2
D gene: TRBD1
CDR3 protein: CASIATGAPLISF
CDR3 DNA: TGTGCCAGCATCGCGACAGGGGCCCCTCTCATCTCCTTC

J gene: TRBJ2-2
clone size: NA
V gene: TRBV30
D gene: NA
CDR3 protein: CAWGPGAGELFF
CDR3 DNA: TGTGCCTGGGGACCCGGAGCCGGGGAGCTGTTTTTT

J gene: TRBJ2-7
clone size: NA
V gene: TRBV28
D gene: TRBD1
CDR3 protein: CASRYQDRGYNEQYF
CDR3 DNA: TGTGCCAGCAGATACCAGGACAGGGGGTATAACGAGCAGTACTTC

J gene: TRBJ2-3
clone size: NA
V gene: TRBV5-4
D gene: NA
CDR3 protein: CASSPQYRTSTDTQYF
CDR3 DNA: TGTGCCAGCAGCCCCCAGTACCGGACTAGCACAGATACGCAGTATTTT

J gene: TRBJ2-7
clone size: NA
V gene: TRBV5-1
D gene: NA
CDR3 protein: CASSSGHLQEQYF
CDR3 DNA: TGCGCCAGCAGCTCCGGACATCTTCAGGAGCAGTACTTC

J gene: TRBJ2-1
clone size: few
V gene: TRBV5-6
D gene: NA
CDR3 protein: CASSFRAGSSYNEQFF
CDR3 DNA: TGTGCCAGCAGCTTTAGGGCGGGGAGCTCCTACAATGAGCAGTTCTTC

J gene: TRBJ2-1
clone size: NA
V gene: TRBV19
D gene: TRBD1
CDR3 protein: CASSPDRGREQFF
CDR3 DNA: TGTGCCAGTAGCCCTGACAGGGGCCGCGAGCAGTTCTTC

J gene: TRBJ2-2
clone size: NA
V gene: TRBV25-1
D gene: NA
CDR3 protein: CASSEGQVYTGELFF
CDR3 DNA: TGTGCCAGCAGTGAAGGGCAGGTTTACACCGGGGAGCTGTTTTTT

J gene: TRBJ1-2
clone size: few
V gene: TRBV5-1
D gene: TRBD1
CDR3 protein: CASSSSGTADGYTF
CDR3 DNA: TGCGCCAGCAGTTCCTCCGGGACAGCTGATGGCTACACCTTC

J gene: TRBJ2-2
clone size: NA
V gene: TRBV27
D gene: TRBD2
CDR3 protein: CASSFRGLAAAGTGELFF
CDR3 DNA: TGTGCCAGCAGTTTTAGGGGACTAGCGGCAGCGGGAACCGGGGAGCTGTTTTTT

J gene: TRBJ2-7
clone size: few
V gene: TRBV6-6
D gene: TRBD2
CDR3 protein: CASTPPLAGVDEQYF
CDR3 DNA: TGTGCCAGCACCCCCCCCCTAGCGGGAGTGGACGAGCAGTACTTC

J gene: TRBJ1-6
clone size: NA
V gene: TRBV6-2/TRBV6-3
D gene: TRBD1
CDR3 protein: CASSYSTAQGGSPLHF
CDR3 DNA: TGTGCCAGCAGTTACTCGACGGCCCAGGGGGGTTCACCCCTCCACTTT